These 21 T cell receptor beta chains came from one sample sequenced in a study of cytomegalovirus exposure and HLA in healthy donors (dated by TCRdb to 2016 to 2017). Libraries were built with the immunoSEQ multiplex PCR assay. Not all clones reach the TCRdb copy of this immuneACCESS table, which keeps in-frame sequences only. Checked studies attribute under half of the gap to unresolved V genes and leave the rest unexplained. For this sample the table gives about 260,000 clones, of which about 90% were detected only once. Clones ranked in the top ten supply approximately 3.1% of the sample. The sequenced material came from PBMCs. These receptors were obtained from a woman aged 25 to 39 in good health and CMV-seronegative.

The rearrangement uses TRBV19 and TRBJ2-2, with a possible D match to TRBD2 (5 bases). V was cut by 5 bases and J by 7 bases, with 14 bases left in between. CDR3 length: 14 residues. The germline V gene encodes CDR1 LNHDA and CDR2 SQIVND (reference sequence). Written as DNA, the CDR3 is TGTGCCAGTAGTCGGCGGGCCCCTGGCGGGGAGCTGTTTTTT. Translation: CASSRRAPGGELFF.

The J gene is TRBJ2-4, the V gene TRBV5-1; TRBD1 might be the D (5 bases). CDR3 length: 17 residues. Trimming took 4 bases from V and 0 from J, leaving 17 bases between them. Per the germline V gene, CDR1 is SGHRS and CDR2 is YFSETQ. CDR3 sequence (DNA): TGCGCCAGCAGCCTAAATGAAGGGGCCTTAGCCAAAAACATTCAGTACTTC. This translates into CASSLNEGALAKNIQYF.

The chain links TRBV5-1 to TRBJ2-4; 7 positions match TRBD1. Germline lookup yields CDR1 SGHRS and CDR2 YFSETQ. The CDR3 consists of 16 residues. Trimming removed 0 bases from V and 2 bases from J; junction bases left unmatched: 5. The chain's CDR3 is CASSLEGGATKNIQYF. In DNA, the CDR3 is TGCGCCAGCAGCTTGGAAGGGGGCGCAACCAAAAACATTCAGTACTTC.

This chain links TRBV28 with TRBJ2-7, with D maybe TRBD1 (6 bases). The CDR3 totals 13 residues. Trimming cost V 6 bases and J 5 bases, with 14 bases left between them. Germline CDR1 and CDR2: MDHEN and SYDVKM. CDR3 sequence: CASRGAGDNEQYF. The CDR3 bases are TGTGCCAGCAGGGGGGCAGGGGATAACGAGCAGTACTTC.

This clone was counted once. The V and J genes are TRBV23-1 and TRBJ1-1, with 9 nucleotides matching TRBD1. TRBV23-1 is flagged as an ORF with uncertain function. V lost 0 bases to trimming and J lost 4 bases; unmatched junction nucleotides: 9. The CDR3 loop spans 17 amino acids. As DNA, the CDR3 is TGCGCCAGCAGTCAATCCTGGACAGGGGAGGGAGGCACTGAAGCTTTCTTT. It encodes CASSQSWTGEGGTEAFF.

V is TRBV18 and J is TRBJ2-5; a weak D match, TRBD2 (6 bases). The ends were cut back, 1 base at V and 3 bases at J, with 9 bases in the middle. This CDR3 contains 14 residues. Germline CDR1 is KGHSH and CDR2 is LQKENI. CDR3: CASSPRGGEETQYF. In DNA, the CDR3 is TGTGCCAGCTCACCACGAGGCGGGGAAGAGACCCAGTACTTC.

The chain recombines TRBV2 with TRBJ2-1; no firm D call. The CDR3 sequence is 12 residues long. Germline V gene data show CDR1 as SNHLY and CDR2 as FYNNEI. Trimming shortened V by 4 bases and J by 3 bases, and 4 bases separated the two germline ends. CDR3 DNA: TGTGCCAGCAGTGGGGTCTACAATGAGCAGTTCTTC. As protein: CASSGVYNEQFF.

The J gene is TRBJ2-1, the V gene TRBV29-1; D is unresolved. V was trimmed by 0 bases and J by 0 bases, leaving 15 bases between them. Per the germline V gene, CDR1 is SQVTM and CDR2 is ANQGSEA. The CDR3 has 17 amino acids. In DNA, the CDR3 is TGCAGCGTTGAAGAGCCCGCGGTTGCGGTCTCCTACAATGAGCAGTTCTTC. As protein: CSVEEPAVAVSYNEQFF.

The chain employs TRBV5-5 and TRBJ2-7; 13 bases match TRBD2. The CDR3 is 14 amino acids. J lost 5 bases, V lost 4 bases, and 3 bases had no gene match. Germline CDR1 SGHKS, CDR2 YYEKEE (reference sequence). The CDR3 DNA reads TGTGCCAGCAGCCCGGGACTAGCGGGGAACGAGCAGTACTTC. Amino acids: CASSPGLAGNEQYF.

The CDR3 nucleotides read TGTGCCAGCAGCCCCGGGTCCAGGGATGAGCAGTTCTTC. Translation gives CASSPGSRDEQFF. The chain is built from TRBV7-3 and TRBJ2-1; D is possibly TRBD1 (5 bases). CDR3 size: 13 residues. Germline loops: CDR1 SGHTA, CDR2 FQGTGA. Trimming cost V 5 bases and J 8 bases, with 13 bases left between them.

The chain combines TRBV4-3 with TRBJ2-3; 15 nucleotides align to TRBD2. J was trimmed by 2 bases and V by 1 base; bases with no gene match: 10. The CDR3 runs to 20 residues. Germline CDR1 reads LGHNA; CDR2 reads YSLEER. CDR3: CASSQAYWTSGRGVTDTQYF. Here the CDR3 DNA reads TGCGCCAGCAGCCAAGCGTACTGGACTAGCGGGAGGGGGGTCACAGATACGCAGTATTTT.

This chain joins TRBV27 and TRBJ2-1; D is perhaps TRBD1 or TRBD2 (5 bases each). CDR1 and CDR2 (germline): MNHEY, SMNVEV (reference sequence). Trimming left V 2 bases short and J 14 bases short, with 19 bases between. The CDR3 consists of 14 residues. The CDR3 here is CASSLTHEGLAKFF. Written as DNA, the CDR3 is TGTGCCAGCAGTTTAACCCACGAGGGGCTAGCTAAGTTCTTC.

This sequence joins TRBV19 and TRBJ2-1, with 7 bases that match TRBD2. Germline values: CDR1 LNHDA, CDR2 SQIVND (reference sequence). The CDR3 consists of 18 residues. The trim removed 5 bases at V and 0 bases at J, leaving 13 bases unmatched. CDR3 nucleotides: TGTGCCAGTAGTCCGAAGCCCCCGACTAGCAGCTCCTACAATGAGCAGTTCTTC. This translates into CASSPKPPTSSSYNEQFF.

The chain recombines TRBV5-8 with TRBJ1-2, with D uncertain. Trimming cost V 0 bases and J 7 bases, with 7 bases left between them. CDR3 length: 12 residues. Germline assignment: CDR1 SGHTS and CDR2 YDEGEE. CDR3 nucleotides: TGTGCCAGCAGCTTGGTAATGCTTGGCTACACCTTC. Protein: CASSLVMLGYTF.

The chain recombines TRBV5-1 with TRBJ2-7, with D possibly called TRBD1 or TRBD2 (6 bases each). V was pared by 5 bases and J by 0 bases, with 21 bases between. Germline V CDR1 and CDR2: SGHRS, YFSETQ. The CDR3 length is 17 residues. CDR3 nucleotides: TGCGCCAGCAGACCTCCCTTGGGGGGCGCGAGCTCCTACGAGCAGTACTTC. It translates to CASRPPLGGASSYEQYF.

The chain couples TRBV27 to TRBJ2-5; 9 nucleotides line up with TRBD2. Per germline, CDR1 MNHEY and CDR2 SMNVEV (reference sequence). The V gene end was trimmed by 2 bases and the J gene end by 1 base; junction bases not matched to a gene: 5. The CDR3 is made up of 16 amino acids. CDR3 protein: CASSLRLAGTQETQYF. CDR3 nucleotide sequence: TGTGCCAGCAGTTTAAGGCTAGCGGGAACCCAAGAGACCCAGTACTTC.

This clone was found a few times. A junction end diverges from the germline sequence, so it may reflect a read error. This chain connects TRBV13 to TRBJ1-5; TRBD1 aligns across 8 bases. Per the germline V gene, CDR1 is PRHDT and CDR2 is FYEKMQ (reference sequence). The CDR3 has 14 amino acids. CDR3 amino acids: CASSIGTGYQPQHF. The CDR3 DNA reads TGTGCCAGCAGCATAGGGACAGGCTATCAGCCCCAGCATTTT.

The chain is built from TRBV27 and TRBJ2-4; D ambiguous. Trimming shortened V by 5 bases and J by 2 bases, and 7 bases separated the two germline ends. This CDR3 has 13 amino acids. The germline CDR1 and CDR2 sequences are MNHEY and SMNVEV (reference sequence). The CDR3 DNA is TGTGCCAGCAGTACCCCCCCCAAAAACATTCAGTACTTC. This codes for CASSTPPKNIQYF.

The J gene is TRBJ2-7, the V gene TRBV30, with D perhaps assigned TRBD1 or TRBD2 (5 bases each). The CDR3 is made up of 15 amino acids. Germline V gene lookup returns CDR1 GTSNPN and CDR2 SVGIG (reference sequence). The germline V and J ends were trimmed by 0 bases and 4 bases, with 16 bases remaining between them. The CDR3: CAWSVGLGRDYEQYF. CDR3 DNA: TGTGCCTGGAGTGTAGGGCTGGGACGGGATTACGAGCAGTACTTC.

The rearrangement uses TRBV15 and TRBJ2-1; TRBD2 aligns across 13 bases. Trimming removed 9 bases from V and 10 bases from J; junction bases left unmatched: 9. The CDR3 length is 14 residues. Germline values: CDR1 LNHNV, CDR2 YYDKDF (reference sequence). Here the CDR3 DNA reads TGTGCCACAACCGGGACTAGCGGGGTAGGAGAGCAGTTCTTC. It encodes CATTGTSGVGEQFF.

In its sample, this clone was seen once. The chain uses TRBV13 and TRBJ2-2; possible D gene TRBD2, 6 bases. V gave up 0 bases and J gave up 6 bases, with 20 bases separating them. CDR1 PRHDT and CDR2 FYEKMQ come from the germline V gene (reference sequence). The CDR3 runs 18 residues. The CDR3 protein is CASSLGVGGAAISGELFF. As DNA, the CDR3 is TGTGCCAGCAGCTTAGGGGTCGGGGGAGCCGCTATTTCCGGGGAGCTGTTTTTT.